A single sample gave rise to the 32 T cell receptor beta chains below, sequenced in a study of T cell responses to AZD1222 COVID-19 vaccine. Produced via immunoSEQ multiplex PCR; TCRdb's table is partial and in-frame only. The sample records about 120,000 clones, 80% to 95% being singletons. The sequencing used peripheral blood, collected on day 0 of AZD1222 vaccination. The receptors shown here come from an adult in good health.

Here the CDR3 reads CASSSSGQYYGYTF. CDR3 DNA: TGTGCCAGCAGTTCCTCGGGACAGTACTATGGCTACACCTTC. This chain joins TRBV27 and TRBJ1-2; 7 bases map to TRBD1. The CDR3 contains 14 residues. Germline values: CDR1 MNHEY, CDR2 SMNVEV (reference sequence). The ends lost 4 bases at V and 3 bases at J; junction bases unmatched: 5.

The V gene is TRBV19, the J gene TRBJ2-5, with a weak D call TRBD2 (5 bases). Germline assignment: CDR1 LNHDA and CDR2 SQIVND (reference sequence). Trimming cost V 5 bases and J 2 bases, with 12 bases left between them. CDR3 length: 14 amino acids. The CDR3 DNA follows: TGTGCCAGTAGTGCAATGGACTCGCAAGAGACCCAGTACTTC. Translating gives CASSAMDSQETQYF.

The V call is TRBV29-1, the J call TRBJ1-2; TRBD1 might be the D (5 bases). The CDR3 has 12 residues. Germline V gives CDR1 SQVTM, CDR2 ANQGSEA. Deletions cut 2 bases from V and 5 bases from J, with 9 bases between. In DNA, the CDR3 is TGCAGCGTTGAATCGACAGTTTATGGCTACACCTTC. It yields the protein CSVESTVYGYTF.

The chain combines TRBV30 with TRBJ1-5; tentative D call: TRBD1 (5 bases). The CDR3 has 11 amino acids. The germline V gene has CDR1 GTSNPN and CDR2 SVGIG (reference sequence). The V and J ends lost 5 bases and 7 bases respectively, with 9 bases between them. The CDR3 coding sequence is TGTGCCTGGGGGGCTGAACAGCCCCAGCATTTT. Protein sequence: CAWGAEQPQHF.

This sequence joins TRBV6-2 or TRBV6-3 and TRBJ2-1; possible D gene TRBD1, 6 bases. The germline V and J ends were trimmed by 7 bases and 0 bases, with 19 bases remaining between them. Germline CDR1 reads MNHEY; CDR2 reads SVGEGT. The CDR3 is 17 residues long. The CDR3: CASNPNRQVSSYNEQFF. The CDR3 nucleotides are TGTGCCAGCAACCCAAACCGACAGGTTAGCTCCTACAATGAGCAGTTCTTC.

The chain has TRBV25-1 and TRBJ2-1; TRBD2 matches at 9 bases. The trim removed 5 bases at V and 9 bases at J, leaving 8 bases unmatched. The CDR3 is 14 residues long. CDR1 is MGHDK and CDR2 is SYGVNS in the germline V gene. This CDR3 is CASSKLAGVGEQFF. CDR3 nucleotides: TGTGCCAGCAGTAAATTAGCGGGAGTTGGTGAGCAGTTCTTC.

As for this clone: This CDR3 is also generated by other DNA sequences in the sample. J is TRBJ2-1 and V is TRBV7-9, with a tentative D call TRBD2 (5 bases). The germline V gene encodes CDR1 SEHNR and CDR2 FQNEAQ (reference sequence). Trimming shortened V by 1 base and J by 0 bases, and 7 bases separated the two germline ends. The CDR3 totals 15 residues. The CDR3 DNA reads TGTGCCAGCAGCTTAGGAGGGCCCTCCTACAATGAGCAGTTCTTC. Translated, it gives CASSLGGPSYNEQFF.

The chain uses TRBV6-2 or TRBV6-3 and TRBJ1-5; D perhaps matches TRBD1 (5 bases). The CDR3 is made up of 14 amino acids. Trimming shortened V by 7 bases and J by 7 bases, and 17 bases separated the two germline ends. CDR1 MNHEY and CDR2 SVGEGT come from the germline V gene. In DNA form, the CDR3 reads TGTGCCAGCACCCCCGGGACGGCGGGGCAGCCCCAGCATTTT. This translates into CASTPGTAGQPQHF.

This clone was seen a single time. The chain joins TRBV9 to TRBJ2-3; TRBD2 is a possible D gene (6 bases). Germline CDR1 and CDR2: SGDLS and YYNGEE. The V and J ends lost 4 bases and 4 bases respectively, with 19 bases between them. CDR3 length equals 16 residues. The CDR3 reads CASSLWGYGGADTQYF. For the CDR3, the DNA is TGTGCCAGCAGCTTATGGGGCTACGGAGGGGCAGATACGCAGTATTTT.

This clone appeared a single time. This chain joins TRBV3-1 (or the pseudogene TRBV3-2) and TRBJ1-1; D unresolved. CDR3 length: 12 residues. Germline V gene lookup returns CDR1 LGHDT and CDR2 YNNKEL (reference sequence). V was cut by 2 bases and J by 4 bases, with 5 bases left in between. The CDR3 DNA reads as TGTGCCAGCAGCCAACGGAGCACTGAAGCTTTCTTT. Protein: CASSQRSTEAFF.

The chain has TRBV3-1 (or the pseudogene TRBV3-2) and TRBJ2-6, with D possibly called TRBD1 or TRBD2 (5 bases each). The CDR3 is 19 amino acids. The germline V and J ends were trimmed by 0 bases and 0 bases, with 15 bases remaining between them. From germline, CDR1 is LGHDT and CDR2 YNNKEL (reference sequence). The CDR3 coding sequence is TGTGCCAGCAGCCAAGATCAAATGATTGGGGGCTCTGGGGCCAACGTCCTGACTTTC. Translation: CASSQDQMIGGSGANVLTF.

The chain employs TRBV11-3 and TRBJ1-2; TRBD1 matches at 7 bases. Trimming took 5 bases from V and 2 from J; bases not matched to a gene: 2. This CDR3 spans 13 amino acids. The germline V gene has CDR1 SGHNT and CDR2 YENEEA. CDR3 amino acids: CASSAQGNYGYTF. The CDR3 coding sequence is TGTGCCAGCAGCGCACAGGGGAACTATGGCTACACCTTC.

This rearrangement joins TRBV6-5 to TRBJ2-7; TRBD1 matches at 9 bases. Germline lookup yields CDR1 MNHEY and CDR2 SVGAGI. The CDR3 covers 14 residues. With V trimmed by 6 bases and J by 11 bases, 14 bases remained unmatched. The DNA for the CDR3 is TGTGCCAGCAGCCCCGGGACAGGGCTAATCAGGGAGTACTTC. It yields the protein CASSPGTGLIREYF.

The chain is built from TRBV27 and TRBJ2-3; 10 nucleotides line up with TRBD2. Germline V gene lookup returns CDR1 MNHEY and CDR2 SMNVEV (reference sequence). The CDR3 runs 15 residues. J lost 3 bases, V lost 3 bases, and 3 bases had no gene match. CDR3 nucleotide sequence: TGTGCCAGCAGTTTGTTAGCGGGGGGAACAGATACGCAGTATTTT. As protein: CASSLLAGGTDTQYF.

The rearrangement joins TRBV19 to TRBJ1-2; 7 bases align to TRBD1. Germline V gene data show CDR1 as LNHDA and CDR2 as SQIVND (reference sequence). With V trimmed by 6 bases and J by 0 bases, 19 bases remained unmatched. This CDR3 is 19 amino acids long. This chain's CDR3 is CASRPGQELFRSSNYGYTF. CDR3 DNA sequence: TGTGCCAGTAGGCCCGGACAGGAGCTGTTCCGATCCTCTAACTATGGCTACACCTTC.

The chain combines TRBV2 with TRBJ1-4; 7 bases fit TRBD1. V was pared by 8 bases and J by 5 bases, with 5 bases of the junction left unmatched. This CDR3 is 13 amino acids long. Germline V gives CDR1 SNHLY, CDR2 FYNNEI. The CDR3 region is CASYRDSNEKLFF. CDR3 DNA: TGTGCCAGCTACCGGGACAGCAATGAAAAACTGTTTTTT.

The chain couples TRBV28 to TRBJ1-4; 9 bases map to TRBD1. Germline CDR1 reads MDHEN; CDR2 reads SYDVKM. J lost 10 bases, V lost 5 bases, and 11 bases had no gene match. The CDR3 has 15 amino acids. DNA for the CDR3: TGTGCCAGCAGTACAGGGGGCGGGCACGGCGCAAAACTGTTTTTT. Translation gives CASSTGGGHGAKLFF.

The V gene is TRBV11-2, the J gene TRBJ2-1; 8 bases map to TRBD2. The CDR3 covers 19 residues. The germline gives CDR1 SGHAT, CDR2 FQNNGV. V lost 0 bases, J lost 0 bases, and 10 bases stayed unmatched. The CDR3 loop reads CASSLDGAGGFSSYNEQFF. The CDR3 nucleotides read TGTGCCAGCAGCTTAGATGGGGCGGGGGGATTTAGCTCCTACAATGAGCAGTTCTTC.

The V call is TRBV25-1, the J call TRBJ1-2, with a tentative D call TRBD1 (5 bases). CDR1 is MGHDK, CDR2 SYGVNS, per germline. There are 13 residues in the CDR3. Trimming took 1 base from V and 8 from J, leaving 11 bases between them. The CDR3 loop reads CASSESGVGGYTF. CDR3 nucleotides: TGTGCCAGCAGTGAATCGGGGGTAGGAGGCTACACCTTC.

In DNA, the CDR3 is TGTGCCAGCAATTTGTGGGGCCTATCCGAGCAGTACTTC. Its protein product is CASNLWGLSEQYF. This chain connects TRBV2 to TRBJ2-7; D is perhaps TRBD1 (5 bases). Between the trimmed V and J ends, which lost 7 bases and 6 bases, there was a span of 16 bases. The CDR3 covers 13 residues. Germline CDR1 is SNHLY and CDR2 is FYNNEI.

V usage is TRBV5-6 and J usage is TRBJ1-1; D call uncertain. Germline V lookup: CDR1 SGHDT, CDR2 YYEEEE. This CDR3 has 14 amino acids. With 2 bases removed from V and 12 bases from J, the gap between germline ends came to 20 bases. CDR3 sequence: CASSFGRASPASFF. CDR3 nucleotide sequence: TGTGCCAGCAGCTTCGGCCGTGCCTCCCCGGCTTCTTTCTTT.

The chain carries TRBV10-1 and TRBJ1-3; D remains unclear. Trimming took off 3 bases at V and 0 bases at J, with 18 bases between the two ends. CDR1 is WNHNN and CDR2 is SYGVQD in the germline V gene (reference sequence). This CDR3 has 18 amino acids. The CDR3 DNA follows: TGCGCCAGCAGTGACTCGACGGGTTATCATAACTCTGGAAACACCATATATTTT. It translates to CASSDSTGYHNSGNTIYF.

The V and J genes are TRBV7-6 and TRBJ2-1; D remains ambiguous. Germline assignment: CDR1 SGHVS and CDR2 FNYEAQ. Deletions cut 0 bases from V and 4 bases from J, with 13 bases between. CDR3 length: 16 amino acids. CDR3 protein: CASSLAPIGGYNEQFF. The CDR3 nucleotides are TGTGCCAGCAGCTTAGCCCCGATAGGTGGATACAATGAGCAGTTCTTC.

This chain uses TRBV2 with TRBJ1-1; 7 bases agree with TRBD1. V shed 8 bases and J 1 base; nucleotides not matched to a gene: 4. Germline assignment: CDR1 SNHLY and CDR2 FYNNEI. This CDR3 spans 13 amino acids. The CDR3 DNA reads TGTGCCAGCGGCCGACAGGGGAACACTGAAGCTTTCTTT. Translating gives CASGRQGNTEAFF.

CDR3 DNA sequence: TGTGCCAGCAGCCGGACGGGAGTGAACGAGCAGTACTTC. It is translated as CASSRTGVNEQYF. V usage is TRBV21-1 and J usage is TRBJ2-7; the table names TRBD2, a call not compared with the DNA. TRBV21-1 is listed as a pseudogene. The CDR3 has 13 amino acids.

The count of this clone is one. The chain uses TRBV9 and TRBJ2-5; 7 nucleotides align to TRBD2. The CDR3 is 15 residues long. The V and J ends lost 0 bases and 0 bases, in that order; junction bases with no gene match: 2. Germline CDR1 reads SGDLS; CDR2 reads YYNGEE. CDR3 bases: TGTGCCAGCAGCGTAGATGGACTAGACCAAGAGACCCAGTACTTC. Translated: CASSVDGLDQETQYF.

The V gene is TRBV19, the J gene TRBJ1-4, with a possible D match to TRBD1 (5 bases). The V end lost 8 bases, the J end lost 8 bases, and 24 bases lay between the germline ends. The CDR3 has 16 residues. Germline CDR1 LNHDA, CDR2 SQIVND (reference sequence). The chain's CDR3 is CASVESGVGGEEKLFF. The CDR3 DNA sequence: TGTGCCAGTGTGGAATCGGGTGTTGGAGGGGAAGAAAAACTGTTTTTT.

The chain carries TRBV7-8 and TRBJ2-7; no clear D. CDR1 SGHVS and CDR2 FQNEAQ come from the germline V gene. V was cut by 2 bases and J by 2 bases, with 13 bases left in between. This CDR3 is built from 15 residues. The CDR3 sequence is CASSLRRSFPYEQYF. In DNA form, the CDR3 reads TGTGCCAGCAGCTTAAGACGGAGTTTTCCCTACGAGCAGTACTTC. The full variable domain, completed using reference TRBV7-8 and TRBJ2-7, is GAGVSQSPRYKVAKRGQDVALRCDPISGHVSLFWYQQALGQGPEFLTYFQNEAQLDKSGLPSDRFFAERPEGSVSTLKIQRTQQEDSAVYLCASSLRRSFPYEQYFGPGTRLTVT.

The J gene is TRBJ1-1, the V gene TRBV9; 10 bases map to TRBD1. The CDR3 length is 16 residues. With 0 bases clipped from V and 5 bases from J, the junction kept 7 bases outside the gene matches. CDR1 and CDR2 from the germline V gene are SGDLS and YYNGEE. CDR3 in DNA: TGTGCCAGCAGCGTAGCGTCCGGGACAGGGGCGACTGAAGCTTTCTTT. Its protein product is CASSVASGTGATEAFF.

The rearrangement uses TRBV11-2 and TRBJ1-2; D is uncertain. There are 15 residues in the CDR3. Germline V lookup: CDR1 SGHAT, CDR2 FQNNGV. Trimming removed 1 base from V and 4 bases from J, with 13 bases in between. DNA for the CDR3: TGTGCCAGCAGCTTAGGAAGGTTTGGGTTCTATGGCTACACCTTC. This encodes CASSLGRFGFYGYTF.

The chain combines TRBV11-2 with TRBJ2-7, with 9 bases fitting TRBD2. Per germline, CDR1 SGHAT and CDR2 FQNNGV. The CDR3 consists of 14 residues. Trimming removed 5 bases from V and 3 bases from J; junction bases left unmatched: 5. The DNA of the CDR3 is TGTGCCAGCAGCGAAGCGGGAGGCTTCTACGAGCAGTACTTC. Translation: CASSEAGGFYEQYF.

The gene calls are TRBV7-9 and TRBJ1-1; tentatively, D is TRBD1 (5 bases). Trimming removed 5 bases from V and 2 bases from J, with 6 bases in between. CDR3 size: 12 residues. Germline values: CDR1 SEHNR, CDR2 FQNEAQ (reference sequence). The CDR3 DNA reads TGTGCCAGCAGCCAGGGTAACACTGAAGCTTTCTTT. It encodes CASSQGNTEAFF.